The 32 T cell receptor beta chains presented below share a single source sample, sequenced in a study of CD8+CD57+ T cells in acquired aplastic anemia. Researchers used genomic DNA as the template to profile TCR beta VDJ and CDR3. MiXCR, applied by TCRdb to the reads, yields one record per CDR3 protein. The sample carries 200,000 to 250,000 distinct CDR3 sequences, under 50% recorded once. An expansion of CD8+CD57+ cells by flow cytometry had been shown in patients chosen for sequencing. Sequenced: sorted CD4+, CD8+, or CD8+CD57+ T cells (not recorded which) from PBMCs. The receptors stem from a human donor with aplastic anemia.

This clonotype has a count of ten or more. The rearrangement joins TRBV3-1 to TRBJ1-5, with D unresolved. There are 13 residues in the CDR3. Germline values: CDR1 LGHDT, CDR2 YNNKEL (reference sequence). Trimming took 1 base from V and 2 from J, leaving 3 bases between them. In DNA form, the CDR3 reads TGTGCCAGCAGCCAAGTCGGCAATCAGCCCCAGCATTTT. This gives the protein CASSQVGNQPQHF.

V usage is TRBV2 and J usage is TRBJ2-5; D gene ambiguous. The CDR3 is made up of 13 amino acids. The ends were cut back, 6 bases at V and 7 bases at J, with 15 bases in the middle. The V gene's germline CDR1 is SNHLY and CDR2 FYNNEI. This CDR3 reads CASSLSGVGTQYF. The CDR3 nucleotides read TGTGCCAGCAGCTTGAGTGGGGTGGGGACCCAGTACTTC.

In its sample, this clonotype was seen once. The rearrangement joins TRBV29-1 to TRBJ2-3, with TRBD2 matching over 8 bases. The germline gives CDR1 SQVTM, CDR2 ANQGSEA. Losses at the gene ends were 4 bases for V and 4 bases for J; bases not matched to a gene: 7. This CDR3 has 14 amino acids. The CDR3 nucleotides read TGCAGCGTTGGTAGCGGGGTTGCGTCAGATACGCAGTATTTT. Translated: CSVGSGVASDTQYF.

This clonotype was seen many times. The chain uses TRBV7-3 and TRBJ1-3; D ambiguous. This CDR3 contains 13 residues. Trimming removed 4 bases at V and 4 bases at J, with 8 bases between. Germline V gene data show CDR1 as SGHTA and CDR2 as FQGTGA. The CDR3 region has the DNA TGTGCCAGCAGCTCGGGTCCGGGAAACACCATATATTTT. This sequence encodes CASSSGPGNTIYF.

In this sample, this clonotype turned up many times. V gene TRBV12-3 or TRBV12-4 combines with J gene TRBJ1-2, with D tentatively TRBD1 (5 bases). There are 15 residues in the CDR3. V was cut by 1 base and J by 3 bases, with 12 bases left in between. The CDR3 region is CASSLGRGIDYGYTF. CDR3 in DNA: TGTGCCAGCAGTTTAGGCCGGGGGATCGACTATGGCTACACCTTC.

This rearrangement joins TRBV20-1 to TRBJ1-1; TRBD1 is a possible D gene (5 bases). The germline gives CDR1 DFQATT, CDR2 SNEGSKA (reference sequence). The CDR3 is made up of 14 amino acids. The ends were cut back, 3 bases at V and 1 base at J, with 12 bases in the middle. Here the CDR3 DNA reads TGCAGTGCTAGGGGTGCAGGGACGAACACTGAAGCTTTCTTT. This codes for CSARGAGTNTEAFF.

The table lists this clonotype with many counts. V and J are TRBV24-1 and TRBJ1-2; D gene uncertain. The CDR3 is 12 amino acids. V was cut by 7 bases and J by 7 bases, with 12 bases left in between. The germline V gene encodes CDR1 KGHDR and CDR2 SFDVKD. CDR3 DNA sequence: TGTGCCACCAGCGAATCAGGTGGTGGCTACACCTTC. Encoded protein: CATSESGGGYTF.

The V gene is TRBV24-1, the J gene TRBJ1-2; weak D call: TRBD1 (5 bases). There are 13 residues in the CDR3. The germline gives CDR1 KGHDR, CDR2 SFDVKD. Trimming shortened V by 7 bases and J by 12 bases, and 20 bases separated the two germline ends. The CDR3 loop is CATRDRRRTRNTF. Written as DNA, the CDR3 is TGTGCCACCAGGGACCGTAGGAGGACACGGAACACCTTC.

In its sample, this clonotype was seen many times. This chain uses TRBV6-5 with TRBJ1-5; maybe TRBD1 (5 bases). The CDR3 length is 15 residues. Germline CDR1 and CDR2: MNHEY and SVGAGI. Between the trimmed V and J ends, which lost 2 bases and 0 bases, there was a span of 8 bases. The CDR3 region is CASSYGTYSNQPQHF. The CDR3 DNA sequence: TGTGCCAGCAGTTACGGGACTTATAGCAATCAGCCCCAGCATTTT.

Of note for this clonotype: Since the CDR3 does not end with the conserved phenylalanine or tryptophan, this likely comes from a read error. This chain uses TRBV24-1 with TRBJ1-5; D is ambiguous. Trimming took off 5 bases at V and 1 base at J, with 5 bases between the two ends. The CDR3 has 13 amino acids. Germline V gene lookup returns CDR1 KGHDR and CDR2 SFDVKD. The CDR3 nucleotides read TGTGCCACCAGTGGGACGAGCAATCAGCCCCAGCATTAT. Translation: CATSGTSNQPQHY.

The chain uses TRBV5-1 and TRBJ2-1; tentative D call: TRBD2 (7 bases). The CDR3 spans 15 residues. The germline V gene has CDR1 SGHRS and CDR2 YFSETQ. V dropped 0 bases and J dropped 6 bases, with 13 bases sitting between them. The CDR3 is CASSLEGGGGNEQFF. CDR3 bases: TGCGCCAGCAGCTTGGAAGGGGGGGGAGGCAATGAGCAGTTCTTC.

This clonotype was detected once. This may be a read error: a much more frequent sequence differs by one nucleotide. The chain carries TRBV6-1 and TRBJ1-2, with D uncertain. The V gene's germline CDR1 is MNHNS and CDR2 SASEGT. This CDR3 comprises 15 residues. CDR3 amino acids: CASSPPESRVYGYAF. In DNA form, the CDR3 reads TGTGCCAGCAGCCCCCCGGAGTCTCGGGTCTATGGCTACGCCTTC.

This clonotype was found many times. This sequence joins TRBV5-5 and TRBJ2-7; 8 bases fit TRBD1. V gave up 3 bases and J gave up 5 bases; unmatched junction bases: 7. Germline CDR1 and CDR2: SGHKS and YYEKEE (reference sequence). The CDR3 has 14 residues. The CDR3 DNA follows: TGTGCCAGCAGCTCGGACAGGGTGGGCAACGAGCAGTACTTC. Residues: CASSSDRVGNEQYF.

The CDR3 here is CSARVAGELFF. The CDR3 coding sequence is TGCAGTGCTAGAGTGGCCGGGGAGCTGTTTTTT. The chain carries TRBV20-1 and TRBJ2-2; D remains unclear. The germline gives CDR1 DFQATT, CDR2 SNEGSKA (reference sequence). This CDR3 has 11 residues. The ends were cut back, 1 base at V and 6 bases at J, with 3 bases in the middle.

This clonotype was counted only a few times. In nucleotides, the CDR3 is TGCAGTGCCCTCACAGGTAGTGGCTACACCTTC. Its translation is CSALTGSGYTF. The chain combines TRBV20-1 with TRBJ1-2; TRBD1 might be the D (5 bases). Germline lookup yields CDR1 DFQATT and CDR2 SNEGSKA (reference sequence). The CDR3 runs to 11 residues. Trimming took 6 bases from V and 7 from J, leaving 12 bases between them.

The chain is built from TRBV15 and TRBJ2-7, with D perhaps TRBD1 (6 bases). This CDR3 comprises 15 residues. The V end lost 0 bases, the J end lost 5 bases, and 14 bases lay between the germline ends. The V gene's germline CDR1 is LNHNV and CDR2 YYDKDF (reference sequence). The CDR3 coding sequence is TGTGCCACCAGCAGAGATCTCCAACAGGGTAACGAGCAGTACTTC. It codes for CATSRDLQQGNEQYF.

This clonotype was observed many times. J is TRBJ1-5 and V is TRBV13, with D unclear. Per germline, CDR1 PRHDT and CDR2 FYEKMQ (reference sequence). This CDR3 comprises 14 residues. Trimming took off 0 bases at V and 4 bases at J, with 7 bases between the two ends. The CDR3 here is CASSLGRWNQPQHF. The CDR3 DNA sequence: TGTGCCAGCAGCTTAGGTCGTTGGAATCAGCCCCAGCATTTT.

This chain uses TRBV2 with TRBJ1-1; D is unresolved. Trimming cost V 5 bases and J 8 bases, with 15 bases left between them. CDR3 size: 13 residues. The germline gives CDR1 SNHLY, CDR2 FYNNEI. CDR3 sequence: CASSPAPQSEAFF. The CDR3 DNA reads TGTGCCAGCAGTCCTGCACCCCAATCGGAAGCTTTCTTT.

The chain links TRBV7-3 to TRBJ2-5; tentative D call: TRBD2 (6 bases). Trimming shortened V by 5 bases and J by 5 bases, and 24 bases separated the two germline ends. The CDR3 totals 17 residues. CDR1 and CDR2 (germline): SGHTA, FQGTGA. CDR3 nucleotides: TGTGCCAGCAGCCCCTTAGTCCCCACTAGCCCCGGGGAGACCCAGTACTTC. It is translated as CASSPLVPTSPGETQYF.

The chain couples TRBV7-9 to TRBJ2-7; weak D call: TRBD1 (6 bases). CDR1 and CDR2 (germline): SEHNR, FQNEAQ (reference sequence). The CDR3 has 15 residues. The ends were cut back, 5 bases at V and 4 bases at J, with 18 bases in the middle. The CDR3 DNA follows: TGTGCCAGCAGCCCCCGGGCCGGGACACCGTACGAGCAGTACTTC. Translating it yields CASSPRAGTPYEQYF.

Details on this clonotype: It may be a read error: a sequence one base away is much more abundant. V and J are TRBV4-1 and TRBJ1-2, with D maybe TRBD1 (6 bases). This CDR3 is built from 15 residues. Germline assignment: CDR1 MGHRA and CDR2 YSYEKL. As DNA, the CDR3 is TGTGCCTGCAGCCAAGAGGTGGGGGGCAGGTATGGCTACACCTTC. This codes for CACSQEVGGRYGYTF.

A note on this clonotype: This likely comes from a read error, as the CDR3 has no conserved phenylalanine or tryptophan at its end. The V and J genes are TRBV12-3 or TRBV12-4 and TRBJ1-1; D gene unclear. V was cut by 3 bases and J by 1 base, with 12 bases left in between. The CDR3 has 15 residues. The DNA for the CDR3 is TGTGCCAGCAGTTTCGGCGGCGCCCGGAACACTGAAGCTTTCTCT. Protein sequence: CASSFGGARNTEAFS.

The rearrangement links TRBV5-6 to TRBJ2-7; 7 nucleotides line up with TRBD1. Trimming cost V 5 bases and J 5 bases; bases outside gene matches: 10. Germline V gene lookup returns CDR1 SGHDT and CDR2 YYEEEE. There are 14 residues in the CDR3. Here the CDR3 reads CASRSRQGLHEQYV. In DNA, the CDR3 is TGTGCCAGCAGATCACGACAGGGTCTCCACGAGCAGTACGTC.

This clonotype was seen ten or more times. The chain combines TRBV10-3 with TRBJ2-7; D is possibly TRBD1 (6 bases). This CDR3 contains 15 residues. Germline V CDR1 and CDR2: ENHRY, SYGVKD. The V and J ends lost 3 bases and 1 base respectively, with 13 bases between them. CDR3 protein: CAISDRGAESYEQYF. The CDR3 region has the DNA TGTGCCATCAGTGACAGGGGCGCCGAATCCTACGAGCAGTACTTC.

The V gene is TRBV5-1, the J gene TRBJ1-6, with D tentatively TRBD1 (6 bases). CDR3 size: 16 residues. Trimming stripped 0 bases from V and 5 bases from J, with 12 bases between. Germline V lookup: CDR1 SGHRS, CDR2 YFSETQ. DNA for the CDR3: TGCGCCAGCAGCTTGGCAGGGGCTCAAGATAATTCACCCCTCCACTTT. It translates to CASSLAGAQDNSPLHF.

Note on this clonotype: A much larger clone is a single base away; this may be a read error. The chain joins TRBV6-5 to TRBJ1-6, with TRBD1 identical over 10 bases. Germline CDR1 and CDR2: MNHEY and SVGAGI. This CDR3 has 16 residues. CDR3 bases: TGTGCCAGCAGTTACTCGGGGACAGGGGTTGGATCACCCCCCCACTTT. Translating gives CASSYSGTGVGSPPHF.

In its sample, this clonotype was seen a few times. The chain couples TRBV9 to TRBJ1-1; 9 bases fit TRBD1. This CDR3 has 17 residues. Losses at the gene ends were 4 bases for V and 1 base for J; bases not matched to a gene: 11. Germline assignment: CDR1 SGDLS and CDR2 YYNGEE. CDR3 amino acids: CASSSRDRVAGNTEAFF. The CDR3, as DNA: TGTGCCAGCAGCTCAAGGGACAGGGTGGCGGGGAACACTGAAGCTTTCTTT.

Notes on this clonotype: Possible read error: a much larger clone is one base away. The chain carries TRBV19 and TRBJ2-5; no reliable D call. The germline gives CDR1 LNHDA, CDR2 SQIVND (reference sequence). The CDR3 loop spans 14 amino acids. CDR3 region: CASSINRLQETRYF. The CDR3 DNA reads as TGTGCCAGTAGTATAAATAGACTCCAAGAGACCCGGTACTTC.

The CDR3 bases are TGTGCCAGTAGACGGGACAGGGGGACAGGGTCCAATCAGCCCCAGCATTTT. Its translation is CASRRDRGTGSNQPQHF. The chain is built from TRBV19 and TRBJ1-5, with TRBD1 identical over 11 bases. This CDR3 spans 17 amino acids. CDR1 is LNHDA, CDR2 SQIVND, per germline (reference sequence). Trimming removed 6 bases from V and 3 bases from J; junction bases left unmatched: 10.

The table lists this clonotype with a few counts. The chain joins TRBV3-1 to TRBJ1-1; no firm D call. Per germline, CDR1 LGHDT and CDR2 YNNKEL (reference sequence). Trimming stripped 3 bases from V and 1 base from J, with 9 bases between. The CDR3 sequence is 14 residues long. The CDR3 loop is CASSHGTPNTEAFF. The CDR3 DNA follows: TGTGCCAGCAGCCACGGAACACCGAACACTGAAGCTTTCTTT.

Note on this clonotype: An end of the junction differs from the germline gene, which may be a read error. V gene TRBV10-3 combines with J gene TRBJ1-1, with 9 bases lining up with TRBD1. Germline V gives CDR1 ENHRY, CDR2 SYGVKD. The CDR3 loop spans 18 amino acids. CDR3 in DNA: TGTGCCAGCAGTGACGGACGACGTCGGACAGGGGAGAACACTGAAGCTTTCTTT. Encoded protein: CASSDGRRRTGENTEAFF.

This clonotype was detected once. The chain uses TRBV25-1 and TRBJ1-4; the D gene is possibly TRBD1 (6 bases). Germline CDR1 is MGHDK and CDR2 is SYGVNS. The CDR3 runs to 16 residues. Trimming removed 2 bases from V and 5 bases from J, with 15 bases in between. CDR3 protein: CASSETRGGANEKLFF. The DNA for the CDR3 is TGTGCCAGCAGTGAAACCCGGGGGGGGGCGAATGAAAAACTGTTTTTT.